This T cell receptor beta chain comes out of a study of cytomegalovirus exposure and HLA in healthy donors. Sequencing used immunoSEQ multiplex PCR; TCRdb keeps in-frame clones, though not all of them. This sample carries roughly 150,000 clones, about 80% of them seen once, and the ten largest clones take roughly 30%. Study-wide points: The classifier was said to identify cytomegalovirus status with high specificity and sensitivity. That first-cohort TCR clusters tended to co-occur in the 130 or so validation repertoires was found in a later analysis. The study designated roughly 150 TCR beta chains cytomegalovirus-associated.

CDR3 length: 16 amino acids. V was shortened by 0 bases and J by 0 bases, with 9 bases between the two germline ends. Germline CDR1 and CDR2: MGHRA and YSYEKL. This clone came up once. As yet, its antigen is unknown. The clonotype was recovered from a man aged 25-45 years in good health and CMV-seropositive. V and J are TRBV4-1 and TRBJ1-3; possible D gene TRBD1, 5 bases. The sample consisted of PBMCs. As DNA, the CDR3 is TGCGCCAGCAGCCAAGATGGGGACTTCTCTGGAAACACCATATATTTT. This sequence encodes CASSQDGDFSGNTIYF.